This is a list of T cell receptor beta chains from one sample in a study of blood T cell repertoires in COVID-19. The assay was immunoSEQ multiplex PCR, and TCRdb's table has in-frame clones only and misses some. The sample yields some 55,000 clones, 87% seen once. The sequenced sample was peripheral blood. The source is a man in his sixties with acute or convalescent COVID-19. Each CDR3 is given with its conserved first and last residue. Each record gives: J gene, D gene, clone size, V gene, CDR3 DNA, CDR3 protein. The D gene is left open where the match is weak. Part of the rows lack a size; the others show once, few, many or a class for expanded clones.

>TRBJ1-4|TRBD1|NA|TRBV11-1
TGTGCCAGCAGCCCGTCGGGACAGGGAATTAATGAAAAACTGTTTTTT
CASSPSGQGINEKLFF
>TRBJ1-1|NA|NA|TRBV2
TGTGCCAGCACAAATTTAGAGCTGAACGCTGAAGCTTTCTTT
CASTNLELNAEAFF
>TRBJ2-5|NA|NA|TRBV3-1/TRBV3-2
TGTGCCAGCAGCCTAAGGGGGGGCGCCCAAGAGACCCAGTACTTC
CASSLRGGAQETQYF
>TRBJ2-7|TRBD1|NA|TRBV6-5
TGTGCCAGCACGGGGCTTTTACAGGGGACAAAGCAGTACTTC
CASTGLLQGTKQYF
>TRBJ1-6|NA|NA|TRBV6-1
TGTGCCAGCAGTGAACAGGGTCGCAATTCACCCCTCCACTTT
CASSEQGRNSPLHF
>TRBJ2-7|NA|NA|TRBV7-6
TGTGCCAGCAGCTTAGAATTGGGACACTTCTCCTACGAGCAGTACTTC
CASSLELGHFSYEQYF
>TRBJ2-3|TRBD1|NA|TRBV9
TGTGCCAGCGGACAGGGGTACACAGATACGCAGTATTTT
CASGQGYTDTQYF
>TRBJ1-2|NA|once|TRBV5-4
TGTGCCAGCAGCTTCGGTACAGACAACTATGGCTACACCTTC
CASSFGTDNYGYTF
>TRBJ1-3|NA|NA|TRBV7-2
TGTGCCGTCCTCCCGAGCAGGGGAAACACCATATATTTT
CAVLPSRGNTIYF
>TRBJ1-2|NA|NA|TRBV30
TGTGCCTGGAGTGTACCCCGCGGGACCAACTATGGCTACACCTTC
CAWSVPRGTNYGYTF
>TRBJ1-1|TRBD1|NA|TRBV19
TGTGCCAGTAGGCTGACGGACAGGGGGCTACGACGAGGCTCTGAAGCTTTCTTT
CASRLTDRGLRRGSEAFF
>TRBJ2-7|TRBD2|NA|TRBV6-2/TRBV6-3
TGTGCCAGCAGTTACTCTGGCGGGGGGGCTATTGGTTCACGCGAGCAGTACTTC
CASSYSGGGAIGSREQYF
>TRBJ2-7|TRBD2|NA|TRBV7-2
TGTGCCAGCAGCTTAGCGCGGGGGGTGTACGAGCAGTACTTC
CASSLARGVYEQYF
>TRBJ2-7|NA|NA|TRBV19
TGTGCCAGTAGCGGGACACCCTCGGTGGAGCAGTACTTC
CASSGTPSVEQYF
>TRBJ1-6|TRBD1|NA|TRBV9
TGTGCCAGCAGCTCGGGACAGGGGAGTTCACCCCTCCACTTT
CASSSGQGSSPLHF
>TRBJ2-3|NA|NA|TRBV6-1
TGTGCCAGCAGTGAAAGGGGGAACACAGATACGCAGTATTTT
CASSERGNTDTQYF
>TRBJ1-2|NA|NA|TRBV9
TGTGCCAGCAATCGGACAGCCGTAAACTATGGCTACACCTTC
CASNRTAVNYGYTF
>TRBJ2-3|TRBD2|NA|TRBV10-3
TGTGCCACCTCTAGCGGGGAAAGCACAGATACGCAGTATTTT
CATSSGESTDTQYF
>TRBJ2-7|NA|NA|TRBV27
TGTGCCAGCAGTCCCCTAGGCCTTTACGAGCAGTACTTC
CASSPLGLYEQYF
>TRBJ2-7|TRBD1|NA|TRBV5-1
TGCGCCAGCAGCTTGGTACAGGGGGCGTACGAGCAGTACTTC
CASSLVQGAYEQYF
>TRBJ1-5|NA|NA|TRBV6-2/TRBV6-3
TGTGCCAGCAGTTACAATACAGGCTCAGTACCCCAGCATTTT
CASSYNTGSVPQHF
>TRBJ1-2|NA|NA|TRBV4-3
TGCGCCAGCAGCCGGGGGGGAGACAGCGGTAACTATGGCTACACCTTC
CASSRGGDSGNYGYTF
>TRBJ1-1|TRBD1|NA|TRBV27
TGTGCCAGCAGTTGGACAGGGGGGACTGAAGCTTTCTTT
CASSWTGGTEAFF
>TRBJ2-3|TRBD1|NA|TRBV2
TGTGCCGGTGGACAGGGCCTCACAGATACGCAGTATTTT
CAGGQGLTDTQYF
>TRBJ1-2|NA|NA|TRBV3-1/TRBV3-2
TGTGCCAGCAGCCAAGCCAGGGACTATGGCTACACCTTC
CASSQARDYGYTF
>TRBJ2-3|TRBD2|NA|TRBV3-1/TRBV3-2
TGTGCCAGCAGCCAAGACCTCGGGGGGAGCACAGATACGCAGTATTTT
CASSQDLGGSTDTQYF
>TRBJ2-1|TRBD2|once|TRBV7-8
TGTGCCAGCAGCAGGCGGGAGGGGGTCAATGAGCAGTTCTTC
CASSRREGVNEQFF
>TRBJ1-3|TRBD1|NA|TRBV7-6
TGTGCCAGCAGCTGGACAGGGGGTGGAAACACCATATATTTT
CASSWTGGGNTIYF
>TRBJ1-2|TRBD1|NA|TRBV19
TGTGCCAGTACCTTGGACAGGGGCGGCTACACCTTC
CASTLDRGGYTF
>TRBJ2-7|TRBD2|NA|TRBV27
TGTGCCAGCAGTGCCCCCCCCCTCCTAGCGGGGGGCCGCGAGCAGTACTTC
CASSAPPLLAGGREQYF
>TRBJ1-1|NA|few|TRBV1
TGCACCAGCAGCGTCCGACAGGGCCTGAACACTGAAGCTTTCTTT
CTSSVRQGLNTEAFF